This is a list of T cell receptor beta chains from one sample in a study of neoadjuvant anti-PD-1 for oral cavity cancer. Clones were read by immunoSEQ multiplex PCR, and TCRdb kept only the in-frame ones, dropping some. The sample includes around 35,000 clones, roughly 35% of them seen just once. The source was tumor tissue, collected after nivolumab (anti-PD-1) treatment. The receptors originated from a person between 40 and 79 years old with oral cavity squamous cell carcinoma. CDR3s include the opening cysteine and the closing phenylalanine or tryptophan.

V gene	CDR3 protein
TRBV4-1	CASSQEQRRGYTF
TRBV5-6	CASSFRQQGGGYTF
TRBV4-2	CASSQDSLAGGPNEQFF
TRBV7-7	CASSRGSSGNTIYF
TRBV28	CASSRGQGGTLYGYTF
TRBV30	CAWSPRDRDTGELFF
TRBV18	CASSRLLTGTHSGNTIYF
TRBV11-2	CASSLALLGETQYF
TRBV5-1	CASSLGPAGYQETQYF
TRBV6-1	CASSPLAAGGNEQFF
TRBV4-1	CASSQDAGQNNNEKLFF
TRBV2	CASNYGEEVQPQHF
TRBV5-1	CASSTQPTPDTQYF
TRBV6-1	CASTGLRGNHYEQYF
TRBV10-2	CASSDRGRTEAFF
TRBV7-9	CASSWPGGEQFF
TRBV5-4	CASGANPRYEQYF
TRBV11-2	CASSFETGYNSPLHF
TRBV6-6	CASRRAGYGYTF
TRBV28	CASSLAPGGGTYEQYF
TRBV11-2	CASSLGPGGDEQFF
TRBV9	CASSEGTGVYYEQYF
TRBV27	CASSLDSTPTNYGYTF
TRBV5-6	CASSLVPGSGNTIYF
TRBV4-1	CASSQEERNTIYF
TRBV6-5	CASSYSYSRGAYEQYF
TRBV2	CASRSMGNNEQFF
TRBV7-2	CASSLLAPQETQYF
TRBV5-6	CASSLGAGDNEQFF
TRBV27	CASRGHRVGEQFF
TRBV6-5	CASTQHGATDTQYF
TRBV9	CASSGFSSGNTIYF
TRBV9	CASSVAPGGIHEGYTF
TRBV5-1	CASSDGTPGNGYTF
TRBV14	CASSQVYTRFEQFF
TRBV9	CASSVEAGNMPYEQYF
TRBV15	CATSREKVGRLGEQYF
TRBV20-1	CSARTGYEQYF
TRBV6-1	CASRTGGGDTEAFF
TRBV6-6	CASNERYNEQFF
TRBV5-4	CASSLELYNEQFF
TRBV6-1	CASSAYRGQGNTIYF
TRBV4-1	CASSQEHRRSYEQYF
TRBV27	CASSLSGQTPYEQYF
TRBV7-9	CASSQGAVLSYEQYF
TRBV4-1	CASSQDIYSISGANVLTF
TRBV27	CASSLSPAAYEQYF
TRBV7-2	CASSRNRADTQYF
TRBV4-1	CASSQYGGRGEVWYGYTF
TRBV6-5	CATLPRWNTEAFF
TRBV7-9	CASSSSFIEQYF
TRBV14	CASSQVVSNTGELFF